This T cell receptor beta chain derives from a study of radiotherapy plus CTLA-4 blockade in lung cancer. With ipilimumab providing CTLA-4 blockade, focal radiation was administered to patients who had chemo-refractory metastatic non-small-cell lung cancer. Overall study results and limits: Early clone dynamics of blood T cells, plus interferon-beta, reportedly predicted response best. Radiotherapy plus ipilimumab was followed by expansion in blood of tumor-derived TCR clones.

Per germline, CDR1 SGHTA and CDR2 FQGTGA. With V trimmed by 3 bases and J by 2 bases, 0 bases remained unmatched. The CDR3 loop spans 13 amino acids. Regarding this clone: Antigen: not known.

Profiling relied on immunoSEQ multiplex PCR, and the TCRdb table lists in-frame clones only, not all of them. The table shows about 120,000 clones, with 78% occurring only once. The sample was peripheral blood, taken from a patient treated with radiotherapy plus ipilimumab. V usage is TRBV7-3 and J usage is TRBJ2-5; 7 bases fit TRBD1. The sequence was collected from a human donor with non-small cell lung cancer who had a partial response to radiotherapy plus ipilimumab. This chain's CDR3 is CASSLDRQETQYF. The CDR3 DNA reads TGTGCCAGCAGCTTGGACAGGCAAGAGACCCAGTACTTC.